This is a list of T cell receptor beta chains from one sample in a study of T cell repertoires in cytomegalovirus infection. MiXCR was run by TCRdb on the reads, yielding one entry per CDR3 protein. The sample lists 200,000 to 300,000 distinct CDR3 sequences, around 12% occurring once. The sequenced sample was PBMCs. These receptors all stem from a human donor in good health (CMV status not recorded). Some clones in this sample may be carry-over from other donors' samples. The CDR3 runs from the conserved cysteine through the conserved F or W. A D gene is named only where the DNA matches it firmly. For some rows the clone size is stated as once, few or many, or as a class when expanded; others skip it.

j_call d_call clone_size v_call cdr3_aa cdr3_nt
TRBJ1-5 . many TRBV19 CASTGGFNQPQHF TGTGCCAGTACGGGAGGATTCAATCAGCCCCAGCATTTT
TRBJ2-7 TRBD1 many TRBV7-9 CASSLDRDRLYYEQYF TGTGCCAGCAGCTTAGACCGGGACAGACTCTACTACGAGCAGTACTTC
TRBJ2-6 . few TRBV4-3 CASSPGRAGANVLTF TGCGCCAGCAGCCCAGGCAGGGCTGGGGCCAACGTCCTGACTTTC
TRBJ2-3 TRBD2 many TRBV6-2/TRBV6-3 CASSSTFLAGGTDTQYF TGTGCCAGCAGTTCCACCTTTCTAGCGGGAGGCACAGATACGCAGTATTTT
TRBJ2-1 . . TRBV7-8 CASSFLGAGEQFF TGTGCCAGCAGCTTTCTGGGGGCGGGGGAGCAGTTCTTC
TRBJ2-5 . many TRBV19 CASTSRGLVETQYF TGTGCCAGTACCTCCCGAGGGCTTGTGGAGACCCAGTACTTC
TRBJ2-7 . many TRBV15 CATSRDGQAPYEQYF TGTGCCACCAGCAGAGATGGGCAGGCTCCCTACGAGCAGTACTTC
TRBJ2-3 . few TRBV28 CASIGTPRDTQYF TGTGCCAGCATCGGGACCCCGCGGGATACGCAGTATTTT
TRBJ2-3 . few TRBV6-5 CASSTGIEDTQYF TGTGCCAGCAGCACCGGGATTGAGGATACGCAGTATTTT
TRBJ2-2 . few TRBV7-9 CAGHTRPNTGELFF TGTGCCGGCCATACCCGACCGAACACCGGGGAGCTGTTTTTT
TRBJ1-1 . . TRBV5-1 CASSPRDTRGDTEAFF TGCGCCAGCAGCCCTAGAGACACAAGAGGGGACACTGAAGCTTTCTTT
TRBJ2-3 . many TRBV7-2 CASSFQPGVPDTQYF TGTGCCAGCAGCTTTCAGCCAGGAGTTCCAGATACGCAGTATTTT
TRBJ1-1 . many TRBV11-3 CASSISVGAEAFF TGTGCCAGCAGTATCTCTGTTGGAGCGGAAGCTTTCTTT
TRBJ2-5 . many TRBV7-8 CASSLDGPRRETQYF TGTGCCAGCAGCTTAGATGGGCCCAGGAGAGAGACCCAGTACTTC
TRBJ2-7 TRBD1 many TRBV6-5 CASSYRQGYEQYF TGTGCCAGCAGTTACCGACAGGGATACGAGCAGTACTTC
TRBJ2-5 TRBD2 few TRBV6-2/TRBV6-3 CASGSGSRFETQYF TGTGCCAGCGGAAGCGGGAGCAGGTTCGAGACCCAGTACTTC
TRBJ2-7 TRBD1 few TRBV24-1 CATSLPHRGEEQYF TGTGCCACCAGTCTACCACACAGGGGCGAAGAGCAGTACTTC
TRBJ2-1 . many TRBV7-2 CASRFGSYNEQFF TGTGCCAGCAGGTTTGGTTCCTACAATGAGCAGTTCTTC
TRBJ1-2 TRBD1 many TRBV7-3 CASSLIPGQGASGYTF TGTGCCAGCAGCTTGATTCCGGGACAGGGGGCTAGTGGCTACACCTTC
TRBJ1-4 . few TRBV2 CASSFTAGEKLFF TGTGCCAGCAGCTTTACAGCGGGGGAAAAACTGTTTTTT
TRBJ2-4 TRBD1 many TRBV5-4 CASSSSRDRGGIQYF TGTGCCAGCAGCTCGTCCCGGGACAGGGGTGGCATTCAGTACTTC
TRBJ2-5 TRBD2 few TRBV24-1 CATSDMTSGGQETQYF TGTGCCACCAGTGACATGACTAGCGGGGGGCAAGAGACCCAGTACTTC
TRBJ2-7 TRBD2 many TRBV7-2 CASNPPGLAGGPYEQYF TGTGCCAGCAACCCCCCGGGACTAGCGGGAGGGCCGTACGAGCAGTACTTC
TRBJ1-5 . few TRBV29-1 CSVAVGQGQPQHF TGCAGCGTTGCCGTAGGGCAAGGTCAGCCCCAGCATTTT
TRBJ2-5 TRBD2 . TRBV14 CASSQDPSPSGLYF TGTGCCAGCAGCCAAGATCCGAGCCCTAGCGGGTTGTACTTC
TRBJ2-6 TRBD2 once TRBV28 CASSLRESGANVLTF TGTGCCAGCAGTTTGCGGGAGTCTGGGGCCAACGTCCTGACTTTC
TRBJ2-1 . few TRBV6-5 CASSYAGRNEQFF TGTGCCAGCAGTTACGCGGGGCGGAATGAGCAGTTCTTC
TRBJ2-7 . . TRBV19 CASSITPTSSYEQYF TGTGCCAGTAGTATTACTCCGACTAGCTCCTACGAGCAGTACTTC
TRBJ1-2 . many TRBV6-5 CASSYSAGSGYTF TGTGCCAGCAGTTACTCAGCAGGAAGCGGCTACACCTTC
TRBJ2-5 . many TRBV7-2 CASSLGSVETQYF TGTGCCAGCAGCTTAGGATCAGTGGAGACCCAGTACTTC
TRBJ2-1 TRBD2 . TRBV29-1 CSVIPGLAGDEQFF TGCAGCGTTATCCCGGGACTAGCGGGCGATGAGCAGTTCTTC
TRBJ2-5 . few TRBV6-8 CASCGRAGTQYF TGTGCCAGTTGCGGGCGGGCAGGGACCCAGTACTTC
TRBJ1-1 . . TRBV19 CASSEWEGTEAFF TGTGCCAGTAGTGAGTGGGAAGGGACTGAAGCTTTCTTT
TRBJ2-5 . few TRBV5-1 CASRERVDQETQYF TGCGCCAGCAGAGAGAGAGTGGACCAAGAGACCCAGTACTTC
TRBJ2-1 TRBD2 many TRBV28 CASSSTPRGGGFF TGTGCCAGCAGTTCCACCCCCCGCGGGGGGGGGTTCTTC
TRBJ1-5 . many TRBV7-2 CASSREGSNQPQHF TGTGCCAGCAGCAGAGAGGGCAGCAATCAGCCCCAGCATTTT
TRBJ2-5 . many TRBV7-3 CASSPISSETQYF TGTGCCAGCAGTCCCATCTCTTCAGAGACCCAGTACTTC
TRBJ1-1 TRBD1 many TRBV20-1 CSASRTGGGTEAFF TGCAGTGCTAGCCGGACAGGGGGCGGAACTGAAGCTTTCTTT
TRBJ1-1 . many TRBV7-2 CASSSPGQSEAFF TGTGCCAGCAGCTCCCCTGGACAGTCTGAAGCTTTCTTT
TRBJ2-5 TRBD2 few TRBV5-4 CASSLGTSGGTQETQYF TGTGCCAGCAGCCTCGGGACTAGCGGGGGAACACAAGAGACCCAGTACTTC
TRBJ2-3 . many TRBV7-3 CASSPALAGQADTQYF TGTGCCAGCAGCCCCGCCCTAGCCGGCCAGGCTGATACGCAGTATTTT
TRBJ1-5 . many TRBV7-2 CASSPDDRYGNQPQHF TGTGCCAGCAGCCCAGACGACAGGTACGGCAATCAGCCCCAGCATTTT
TRBJ1-1 . . TRBV5-1 CASSLAGRENTEAFF TGCGCCAGCAGCTTGGCCGGCAGGGAGAACACTGAAGCTTTCTTT
TRBJ2-2 . many TRBV7-2 CASSHRAPPNTGELFF TGTGCCAGCAGCCATAGGGCTCCGCCGAACACCGGGGAGCTGTTTTTT
TRBJ1-2 . many TRBV7-2 CASSGQGSNYGYTF TGTGCCAGCAGCGGCCAGGGGTCTAACTATGGCTACACCTTC
TRBJ2-5 TRBD2 . TRBV28 CASSPYRLAGGETQYF TGTGCCAGCAGTCCTTACCGACTAGCGGGAGGGGAGACCCAGTACTTC
TRBJ2-1 . many TRBV7-2 CASSSSRENEQFF TGTGCCAGCAGCTCCTCCCGGGAGAATGAGCAGTTCTTC
TRBJ1-1 TRBD1 few TRBV20-1 CSARVILQGSTEAFF TGCAGTGCTAGAGTTATACTACAGGGGAGCACTGAAGCTTTCTTT
TRBJ2-6 TRBD1 many TRBV11-1 CASRPIRDRGRTGANVLTF TGTGCCAGCAGACCCATCCGGGACAGGGGTCGCACTGGGGCCAACGTCCTGACTTTC
TRBJ1-5 TRBD1 many TRBV7-8 CASSPRDRGYPEPQHF TGTGCCAGCAGCCCGAGGGACAGGGGCTATCCGGAGCCCCAGCATTTT
TRBJ1-2 . many TRBV7-9 CASSPLARSGGYTF TGTGCCAGCAGCCCACTGGCACGCTCAGGGGGCTACACCTTC
TRBJ2-5 TRBD2 many TRBV7-2 CASSLAGTSGGQETQYF TGTGCCAGCAGCTTAGCCGGGACTAGCGGGGGACAAGAGACCCAGTACTTC
TRBJ2-1 TRBD2 . TRBV5-4 CASSSRDYYNEQFF TGTGCCAGCAGCTCCCGGGACTACTACAATGAGCAGTTCTTC
TRBJ2-2 TRBD1 many TRBV7-2 CASSFSGTGDTGELFF TGTGCCAGCAGCTTTTCCGGGACAGGGGACACCGGGGAGCTGTTTTTT
TRBJ1-6 TRBD1 . TRBV19 CASSGQGADNSPLHF TGTGCCAGTAGTGGACAGGGTGCTGATAATTCACCCCTCCACTTT
TRBJ1-1 . . TRBV10-3 CAISESTRGRGMNTEAFF TGTGCCATCAGTGAGTCGACTCGGGGCAGGGGAATGAACACTGAAGCTTTCTTT
TRBJ1-1 TRBD1 . TRBV7-6 CASSFDRGNMNTEAFF TGTGCCAGCAGCTTCGACAGGGGTAATATGAACACTGAAGCTTTCTTT
TRBJ1-2 . few TRBV19 CASNRDGGYTF TGTGCCAGTAACAGGGACGGTGGCTACACCTTC
TRBJ1-2 . many TRBV25-1 CASSGLGVLNYGYTF TGTGCCAGCAGTGGACTCGGGGTTTTGAACTATGGCTACACCTTC